A single sample gave rise to the 21 T cell receptor beta chains below, sequenced in a study of OX40 agonist ivuxolimab in advanced cancers. Generated by immunoSEQ multiplex PCR, the TCRdb table keeps only in-frame clones and is missing some. The sample lists tens of thousands of clones, 79% occurring once. The sequenced sample was CD4+ or CD8+ T cells sorted from blood, obtained in a trial of the OX40 agonist ivuxolimab. The source of these receptors is an adult with an advanced solid tumor such as melanoma, head and neck, liver or kidney cancer.

CDR3 sequence (DNA): TGTGCCAGCAGTTACATAAACAGGGGGTCCAATGAGCAGTTCTTC. It translates to CASSYINRGSNEQFF. The chain employs TRBV6-5 and TRBJ2-1, with TRBD1 matching over 8 bases. The V gene's germline CDR1 is MNHEY and CDR2 SVGAGI. The CDR3 runs to 15 residues. The ends lost 2 bases at V and 6 bases at J; junction bases unmatched: 6.

This chain links TRBV28 with TRBJ2-7; no clear D gene. V dropped 2 bases and J dropped 2 bases, with 7 bases sitting between them. The CDR3 runs to 13 residues. The germline gives CDR1 MDHEN, CDR2 SYDVKM. The CDR3 loop reads CASSLGRTYEQYF. CDR3 nucleotide sequence: TGTGCCAGCAGTTTAGGCAGGACCTACGAGCAGTACTTC.

The rearrangement links TRBV27 to TRBJ1-3; no firm D call. CDR1 is MNHEY, CDR2 SMNVEV, per germline (reference sequence). CDR3 size: 15 residues. Trimming stripped 2 bases from V and 0 bases from J, with 8 bases between. DNA of the CDR3: TGTGCCAGCAGTTTACACCTTCGCTCTGGAAACACCATATATTTT. Its protein is CASSLHLRSGNTIYF.

About this clone: This CDR3 is also generated by other DNA sequences in the sample. The chain links TRBV5-1 to TRBJ1-3; D might be TRBD1 (5 bases). The length of the CDR3 is 15 residues. CDR1 and CDR2 from the germline V gene are SGHRS and YFSETQ. V dropped 0 bases and J dropped 0 bases, with 7 bases sitting between them. CDR3 sequence reads: CASSLEGSSGNTIYF. The CDR3 coding sequence is TGCGCCAGCAGCTTGGAGGGGAGCTCTGGAAACACCATATATTTT.

V is TRBV5-6 and J is TRBJ2-1; D may be TRBD1 (5 bases). V shed 4 bases and J shed 4 bases, with 12 bases lying between them. CDR1 and CDR2 from the germline V gene are SGHDT and YYEEEE. The CDR3 length is 14 residues. Written as DNA, the CDR3 is TGTGCCAGCAGCCGACAGCTAGGTTACAATGAGCAGTTCTTC. Translating gives CASSRQLGYNEQFF.

This chain joins TRBV28 and TRBJ2-7, with 7 bases matching TRBD1. This CDR3 contains 13 residues. Germline V gives CDR1 MDHEN, CDR2 SYDVKM. V lost 7 bases, J lost 5 bases, and 8 bases stayed unmatched. CDR3 sequence (DNA): TGTGCCAGCATAGGGGGCCCTCCCCACGAGCAGTACTTC. This gives the protein CASIGGPPHEQYF.

The chain links TRBV5-8 to TRBJ2-1, with D possibly being TRBD1 or TRBD2 (5 bases each). Germline CDR1 reads SGHTS; CDR2 reads YDEGEE. The CDR3 runs 11 residues. V lost 4 bases to trimming and J lost 11 bases, with 10 bases between them. The CDR3 DNA reads TGTGCCAGCAGCGTGTGGGGGAAGCAGTTCTTC. It translates to CASSVWGKQFF.

This clone was counted a few times. V usage is TRBV19 and J usage is TRBJ1-1; D remains ambiguous. Germline CDR1 and CDR2: LNHDA and SQIVND (reference sequence). The CDR3 loop spans 10 amino acids. The germline V and J ends were trimmed by 8 bases and 5 bases, with 6 bases remaining between them. In DNA form, the CDR3 reads TGTGCCAGTGTTTCTACTGAAGCTTTCTTT. Residues: CASVSTEAFF.

Concerning this clone itself: Distinct nucleotide sequences in the sample also encode this CDR3. The CDR3: CASSPTSGGANEQFF. CDR3 sequence (DNA): TGTGCCAGCTCACCGACTAGCGGGGGGGCGAATGAGCAGTTCTTC. This chain uses TRBV18 with TRBJ2-1; 14 bases fit TRBD2. This CDR3 comprises 15 residues. V lost 3 bases, J lost 7 bases, and 2 bases stayed unmatched. The germline CDR1 and CDR2 sequences are KGHSH and LQKENI.

This sequence joins TRBV18 and TRBJ2-5; D gene uncertain. The V end was cut by 0 bases, the J end by 4 bases, with 6 bases between. Germline loops: CDR1 KGHSH, CDR2 LQKENI. The CDR3 consists of 13 residues. The chain's CDR3 is CASSPPSRETQYF. In DNA form, the CDR3 reads TGTGCCAGCTCACCACCCAGTAGAGAGACCCAGTACTTC.

In this sample, this clone turned up once. The rearrangement joins TRBV28 to TRBJ2-7; a weak D match, TRBD1 (5 bases). V was trimmed by 6 bases and J by 2 bases, leaving 11 bases between them. The CDR3 length is 13 residues. CDR1 is MDHEN, CDR2 SYDVKM, per germline. The CDR3 bases are TGTGCCAGCAGGGGGCGGCAAGCCTACGAGCAGTACTTC. Its translation: CASRGRQAYEQYF. The whole variable domain, remainder taken from reference TRBV28 and TRBJ2-7, is DVKVTQSSRYLVKRTGEKVFLECVQDMDHENMFWYRQDPGLGLRLIYFSYDVKMKEKGDIPEGYSVSREKKERFSLILESASTNQTSMYLCASRGRQAYEQYFGPGTRLTVT.

The chain recombines TRBV5-1 with TRBJ2-3; D is undetermined. The CDR3 loop spans 16 amino acids. Germline V CDR1 and CDR2: SGHRS, YFSETQ. Between the trimmed V and J ends, which lost 0 bases and 1 base, there was a span of 12 bases. The chain's CDR3 is CASSLGQTDRTDTQYF. In nucleotides, the CDR3 is TGCGCCAGCAGCTTGGGCCAGACCGACCGCACAGATACGCAGTATTTT.

This sequence joins TRBV4-2 and TRBJ2-7; 9 bases map to TRBD2. This CDR3 is built from 15 residues. V trimming: 0 bases; J trimming: 4 bases; junction bases outside the gene matches: 4. Germline V CDR1 and CDR2: LGHNA, YNFKEQ. CDR3 DNA: TGTGCCAGCAGCCAAGAAATGGCGGGAGGGTACGAGCAGTACTTC. This translates into CASSQEMAGGYEQYF.

There are a few counts of this clone. This chain uses TRBV7-9 with TRBJ2-1; D tentatively fits TRBD1 or TRBD2 (6 bases each). With 5 bases removed from V and 3 bases from J, the gap between germline ends came to 14 bases. The germline gives CDR1 SEHNR, CDR2 FQNEAQ (reference sequence). The CDR3 has 15 amino acids. The CDR3 DNA reads as TGTGCCAGCAGCGATGCGGGACAATTCTACAATGAGCAGTTCTTC. Amino acids: CASSDAGQFYNEQFF.

The CDR3 nucleotides are TGTGCTAGTGGTCGGGACATAAGGGGCGAGCAGTACTTC. It is translated as CASGRDIRGEQYF. This chain connects TRBV12-5 to TRBJ2-7; TRBD1 might be the D (6 bases). This CDR3 comprises 13 residues. Germline assignment: CDR1 LGHNT and CDR2 FRNRAP. V lost 5 bases and J 6 bases, leaving 14 bases between the germline ends.

This chain links TRBV25-1 with TRBJ2-1; 8 bases match TRBD2. This CDR3 region has 13 residues. Germline assignment: CDR1 MGHDK and CDR2 SYGVNS. Trimming cost V 3 bases and J 9 bases; bases outside gene matches: 4. CDR3 residues: CASSDGTRSEQFF. The CDR3 DNA reads as TGTGCCAGCAGTGACGGGACTAGAAGTGAGCAGTTCTTC.

The V and J genes are TRBV18 and TRBJ1-2; D unresolved. This CDR3 is 13 amino acids long. V was clipped by 0 bases and J by 8 bases, with 10 bases between them. CDR1 KGHSH and CDR2 LQKENI come from the germline V gene. The CDR3 loop reads CASSPPVGNGYTF. The DNA for the CDR3 is TGTGCCAGCTCACCACCGGTAGGGAACGGCTACACCTTC.

The CDR3 nucleotides are TGTGCCAGCAGCCCTCCCCTAGCAGAAAGCACAGATACGCAGTATTTT. Its protein is CASSPPLAESTDTQYF. The gene calls are TRBV7-9 and TRBJ2-3; TRBD2 is a possible D gene (5 bases). V was shortened by 5 bases and J by 0 bases, with 15 bases between the two germline ends. The CDR3 contains 16 residues. CDR1 and CDR2 from the germline V gene are SEHNR and FQNEAQ (reference sequence).

The chain has TRBV4-1 and TRBJ2-4, with D maybe TRBD1 (5 bases). The CDR3 is 16 residues long. Germline V lookup: CDR1 MGHRA, CDR2 YSYEKL. Trimming removed 0 bases at V and 8 bases at J, with 17 bases between. CDR3 region: CASSQEGRSIPDIQYF. The CDR3 DNA sequence: TGCGCCAGCAGCCAAGAGGGGCGGTCCATTCCGGACATTCAGTACTTC.

With respect to this clone: At one boundary the junction diverges from the germline segment, which might be a read error. The rearrangement uses TRBV7-7 and TRBJ2-5; the D gene could be TRBD1 or TRBD2 (5 bases each). The V gene's germline CDR1 is SSHAT and CDR2 FNYEAQ (reference sequence). The CDR3 consists of 16 residues. Here the CDR3 reads CASSLENRDDRTTQYF. Written as DNA, the CDR3 is TGTGCTAGCAGCTTAGAGAATCGGGACGATAGGACCACCCAGTACTTC. Drawing the rest from reference TRBV7-7 and TRBJ2-5, the complete variable domain is GAGVSQSPRYKVTKRGQDVTLRCDPISSHATLYWYQQALGQGPEFLTYFNYEAQPDKSGLPSDRFSAERPEGSISTLTIQRTEQRDSAMYRCASSLENRDDRTTQYFGPGTRLLVL.

The genes are TRBV7-2 and TRBJ1-3; 7 bases align to TRBD1. J was trimmed by 3 bases and V by 5 bases; bases with no gene match: 4. Germline V gene sequence: CDR1 SGHTA, CDR2 FQGNSA. The CDR3 covers 14 residues. The CDR3 spells CASSVTGVGNTIYF. The CDR3 DNA reads as TGTGCCAGCAGCGTAACAGGGGTTGGAAACACCATATATTTT.